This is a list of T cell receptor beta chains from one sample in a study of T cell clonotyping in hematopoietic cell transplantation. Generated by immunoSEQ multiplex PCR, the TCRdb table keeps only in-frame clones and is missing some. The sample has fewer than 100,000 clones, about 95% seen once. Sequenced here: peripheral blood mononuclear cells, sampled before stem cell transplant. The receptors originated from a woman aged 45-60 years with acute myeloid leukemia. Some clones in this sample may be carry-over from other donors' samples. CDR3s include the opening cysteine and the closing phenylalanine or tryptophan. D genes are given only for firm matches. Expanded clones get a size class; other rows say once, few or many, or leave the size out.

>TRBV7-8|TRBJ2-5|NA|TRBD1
CASSPGQGAVETQYF
TGTGCCAGCAGCCCGGGACAGGGTGCCGTAGAGACCCAGTACTTC
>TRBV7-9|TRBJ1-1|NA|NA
CASSLVADPNTEAFF
TGTGCCAGCAGCTTAGTGGCAGATCCGAACACTGAAGCTTTCTTT
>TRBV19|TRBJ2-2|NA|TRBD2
CASSRLAEHANTGELFF
TGTGCCAGTAGTAGACTAGCGGAGCACGCGAACACCGGGGAGCTGTTTTTT
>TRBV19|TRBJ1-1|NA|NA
CASSMIPRLNTEAFF
TGTGCCAGTAGTATGATCCCGAGACTGAACACTGAAGCTTTCTTT
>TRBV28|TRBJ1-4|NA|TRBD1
CASSFTVLGTGSATNEKLFF
TGTGCCAGCAGTTTCACCGTCCTAGGGACAGGGAGTGCAACTAATGAAAAACTGTTTTTT
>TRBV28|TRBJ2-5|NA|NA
CASSFDGVRETQYF
TGTGCCAGCAGTTTCGACGGGGTCCGCGAGACCCAGTACTTC
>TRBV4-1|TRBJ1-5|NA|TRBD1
CASSLPGTGDQPQHF
TGCGCCAGCAGCCTCCCCGGGACAGGGGATCAGCCCCAGCATTTT
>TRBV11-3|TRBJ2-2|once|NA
CASSLVREGTGELFF
TGTGCCAGCAGCTTAGTCAGGGAAGGCACCGGGGAGCTGTTTTTT
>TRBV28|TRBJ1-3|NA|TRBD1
CASSSQTTGGDPGNTIYF
TGTGCCAGCAGTTCACAGACGACAGGGGGCGATCCTGGAAACACCATATATTTT
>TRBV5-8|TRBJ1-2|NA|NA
CASSPRGYGYTF
TGTGCCAGCAGTCCAAGGGGGTATGGCTACACCTTC